This T cell receptor (beta chain) was sequenced for a study of identifying expanded T cells in peripheral blood. Study-level results: Across healthy donors, higher total template counts meant significantly greater roughly two-week count variance. Differentially abundant clones: about 1.3 between replicates, 15 to 17 at roughly 2 weeks, 18 to 20 at four.

Generated by immunoSEQ multiplex PCR, the TCRdb table keeps only in-frame clones and is missing some. Here the sample spans about 52,000 clones, 82% being singletons. During the collection period, no donor immune events like infections were recorded. J lost 3 bases, V lost 4 bases, and 10 bases had no gene match. Germline loops: CDR1 LNHDA, CDR2 SQIVND (reference sequence). The CDR3 sequence is 17 residues long. For this clone: Its specificity is unknown.

The receptor comes from a person aged 18 to 69 in good health. The sample comprised blood. This chain connects TRBV19 to TRBJ2-2, with TRBD1 matching 8 bases. CDR3 bases: TGTGCCAGTAGTAACCCGCCCGGGACAGGAGACACCGGGGAGCTGTTTTTT. This gives the protein CASSNPPGTGDTGELFF.